This TCR beta chain comes out of a study of T-cell memory formation after mild COVID-19. In germline, CDR1 is LGHNA, CDR2 YNFKEQ. This CDR3 is built from 15 residues. V lost 2 bases, J lost 6 bases, and 1 base stayed unmatched. This clonotype appeared many times. Antigen specificity is unknown. It may be a read error: a sequence one base away is much more abundant. With constant-segment primers, 5'RACE yielded cDNA libraries of TCR alpha and TCR beta that carried sample barcodes and UMIs. A single record per CDR3 protein comes from TCRdb applying MiXCR to the 5' RACE reads. The sample yields approximately 260,000 distinct CDR3 sequences, about a sixth seen once. General study results and limits: The SARS-CoV-2 specificity of second-wave clones reaching peak at day 37 remained unverified. Pre-infection memory carried some responding clones, suggesting that cross-reactive memory joined. Among CD4+ contracting clones, most were CM and EM, and CD8+ ones EMRA.

The chain joins TRBV4-2 to TRBJ2-1; 13 bases agree with TRBD2. This receptor was taken from a young man who had mild COVID-19 (a few samples of this study predate the infection). Cell type and time point are not known. Sequenced sample: PBMCs or a T cell subset sorted from them (not recorded which). CDR3 sequence (DNA): TGTGCCAGCAGCCAAACTAGCGGGGGGGCCAATGAGCAGTTCTTC. Amino acid sequence: CASSQTSGGANEQFF.